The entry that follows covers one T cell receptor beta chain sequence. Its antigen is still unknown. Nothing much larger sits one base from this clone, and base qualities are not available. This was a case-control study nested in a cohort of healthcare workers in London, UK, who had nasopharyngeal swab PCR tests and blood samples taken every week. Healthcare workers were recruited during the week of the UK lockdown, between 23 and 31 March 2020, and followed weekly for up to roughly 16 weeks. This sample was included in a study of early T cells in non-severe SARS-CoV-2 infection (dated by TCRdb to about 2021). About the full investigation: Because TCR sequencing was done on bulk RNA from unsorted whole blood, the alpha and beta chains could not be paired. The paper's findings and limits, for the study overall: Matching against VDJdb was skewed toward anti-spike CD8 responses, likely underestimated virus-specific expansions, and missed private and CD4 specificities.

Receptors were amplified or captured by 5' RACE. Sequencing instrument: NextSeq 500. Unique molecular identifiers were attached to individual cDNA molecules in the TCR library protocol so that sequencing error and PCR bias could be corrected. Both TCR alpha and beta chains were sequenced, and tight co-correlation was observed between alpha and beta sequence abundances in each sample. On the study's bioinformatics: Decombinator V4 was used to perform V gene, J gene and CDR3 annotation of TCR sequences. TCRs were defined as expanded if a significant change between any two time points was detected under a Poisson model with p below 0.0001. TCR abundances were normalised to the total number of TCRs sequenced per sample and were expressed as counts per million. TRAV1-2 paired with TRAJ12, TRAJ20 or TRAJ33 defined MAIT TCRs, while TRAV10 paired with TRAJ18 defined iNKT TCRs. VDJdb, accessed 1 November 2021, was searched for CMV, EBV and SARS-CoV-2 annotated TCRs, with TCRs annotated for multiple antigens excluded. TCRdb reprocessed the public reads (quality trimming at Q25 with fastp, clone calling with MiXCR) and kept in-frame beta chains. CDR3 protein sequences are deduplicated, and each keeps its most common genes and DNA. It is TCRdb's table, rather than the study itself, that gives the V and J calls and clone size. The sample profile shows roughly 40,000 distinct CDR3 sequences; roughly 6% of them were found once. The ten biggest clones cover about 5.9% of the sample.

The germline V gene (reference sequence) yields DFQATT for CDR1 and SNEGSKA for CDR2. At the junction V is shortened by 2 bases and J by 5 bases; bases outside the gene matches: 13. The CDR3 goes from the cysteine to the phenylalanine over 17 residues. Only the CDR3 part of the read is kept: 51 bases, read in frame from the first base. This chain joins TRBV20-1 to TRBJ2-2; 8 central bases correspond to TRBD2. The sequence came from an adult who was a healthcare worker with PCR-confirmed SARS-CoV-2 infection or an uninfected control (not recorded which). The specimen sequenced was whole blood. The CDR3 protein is CSARPSGPQRGTGELFF. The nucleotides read TGCAGTGCTAGACCTAGCGGGCCACAAAGGGGTACCGGGGAGCTGTTTTTT.